This TCR beta chain was found in a study of T-cell memory formation after mild COVID-19. This CDR3 is built from 16 residues. V gave up 5 bases and J gave up 6 bases; unmatched junction bases: 10. Findings and caveats of the study: Shrinking CD4+ clones resided mostly in CM and EM, and CD8+ ones in EMRA.

Sample barcodes and UMIs were carried by the TCR alpha and TCR beta cDNA libraries that 5'RACE generated with constant-segment primers. MiXCR, run by TCRdb on the 5' RACE reads, gives a single entry per CDR3 protein. The table has hundreds of thousands of distinct CDR3 sequences, less than 20% seen once. A few counts support this clonotype. Its antigen is as yet unknown. V is TRBV12-3 or TRBV12-4 and J is TRBJ2-1; 10 nucleotides match TRBD2. The TCR was taken from an adult woman who had mild COVID-19 (a few samples of this study predate the infection). Cell type and time point are not known. Sequencing was carried out using PBMCs or a T cell subset sorted from them (not recorded which). The CDR3 DNA follows: TGTGCCAGCAGTCACAATAGCGGGGGGCCTGCCAATGAGCAGTTCTTC. This codes for CASSHNSGGPANEQFF.